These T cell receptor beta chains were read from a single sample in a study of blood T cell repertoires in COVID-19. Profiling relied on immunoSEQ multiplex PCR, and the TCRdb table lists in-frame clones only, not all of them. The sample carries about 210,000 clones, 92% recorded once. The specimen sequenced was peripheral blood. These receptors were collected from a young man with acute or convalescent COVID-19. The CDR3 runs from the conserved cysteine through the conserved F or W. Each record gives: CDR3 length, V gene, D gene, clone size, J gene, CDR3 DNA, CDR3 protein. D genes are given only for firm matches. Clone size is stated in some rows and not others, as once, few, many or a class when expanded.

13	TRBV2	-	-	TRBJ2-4	TGTGCCAGCAGTGACCTAGCCAAAAACATTCAGTACTTC	CASSDLAKNIQYF
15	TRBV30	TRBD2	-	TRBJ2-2	TGTGCCTGGAATCTGGGTCTAGCGGGGGACGGGGAGCTGTTTTTT	CAWNLGLAGDGELFF
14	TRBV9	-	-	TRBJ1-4	TGTGCCAGCAGCGTATCCGGGTACGGAGAAAAACTGTTTTTT	CASSVSGYGEKLFF
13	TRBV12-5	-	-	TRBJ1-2	TGTGCAAAAAGTGGTGCGCCTTACGAGGGCTACACCTTC	CAKSGAPYEGYTF
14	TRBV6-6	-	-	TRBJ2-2	TGTGCCAGCAGTTTAACTCTAAACACCGGGGAGCTGTTTTTT	CASSLTLNTGELFF
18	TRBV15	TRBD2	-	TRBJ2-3	TGTGCCACCAGCAGACTCTTTAGCGGGAGATCAGTTGCAGATACGCAGTATTTT	CATSRLFSGRSVADTQYF
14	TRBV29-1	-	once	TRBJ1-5	TGCAGCGTTTTGTTTGGGGCTAGCAATCAGCCCCAGCATTTT	CSVLFGASNQPQHF
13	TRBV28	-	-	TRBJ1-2	TGTGCCAGCAGTGCTGGGGGGACCTATGGCTACACCTTC	CASSAGGTYGYTF
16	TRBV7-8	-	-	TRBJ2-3	TGTGCCAGCAGCTTTGCAGGGAGGTCATCCACAGATACGCAGTATTTT	CASSFAGRSSTDTQYF
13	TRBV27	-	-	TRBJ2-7	TGTGCCAGCAGTTATGGGGGGGCAGCCGAGCAGTACTTC	CASSYGGAAEQYF
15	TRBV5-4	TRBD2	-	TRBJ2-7	TGTGCCAGCAGCGGGGCCGGGACTAGCGGCTACGAGCAGTACTTC	CASSGAGTSGYEQYF
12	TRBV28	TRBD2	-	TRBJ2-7	TGTGCCAGCACCCTAGCGGGGGGCGAGCAGTACTTC	CASTLAGGEQYF
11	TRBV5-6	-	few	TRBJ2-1	TGTGCCAGCAGCCTGGGGGCCATCCAGTTCTTC	CASSLGAIQFF
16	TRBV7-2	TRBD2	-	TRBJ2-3	TGTGCCAGCAGCTGGGGACTAGCGGGAGAGGGGGATACGCAGTATTTT	CASSWGLAGEGDTQYF
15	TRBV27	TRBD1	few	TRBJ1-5	TGTGCCAGCAGTTTAAGCAGGGGGAGCAATCAGCCCCAGCATTTT	CASSLSRGSNQPQHF
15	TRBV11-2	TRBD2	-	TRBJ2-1	TGTGCCAGCAGCCCGGGACTAGCGGTCTACAATGAGCAGTTCTTC	CASSPGLAVYNEQFF
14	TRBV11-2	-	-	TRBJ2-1	TGTGCCAGCAGCTTAGAGTACTCCTACAATGAGCAGTTCTTC	CASSLEYSYNEQFF